This TCR beta chain is drawn from a study of blood T cell repertoires in COVID-19. The wider study: The study drew acute and convalescent COVID-19 samples from the United States, Italy and Spain. From T cells, B-cell-depleted T cells, or PBMCs came the material, which was cDNA or gDNA.

In the original analysis: Amplification with reference gene primers provided the estimates of nucleated cell counts. Clones were sequenced by immunoSEQ multiplex PCR, and TCRdb holds only the in-frame ones, with some missing. That table is the source of V, J and clone size, and D and trimming were worked out from the DNA. Among 160,000 or so clones listed, roughly 87% were seen once. Trimming at V came to 0 bases and at J to 2 bases, leaving 2 bases not matched to a gene. This CDR3 comprises 15 residues. Germline CDR1 is SGHRS and CDR2 is YFSETQ. This clone was detected once. This chain links TRBV5-1 with TRBJ2-1, with 7 bases identical to TRBD1. This clonotype originated in a woman aged 55 to 70 who had recovered from COVID-19. The specimen sequenced was peripheral blood. CDR3 loop: CASSLAGGTYNEQFF. The CDR3, as DNA: TGCGCCAGCAGCTTGGCAGGGGGAACCTACAATGAGCAGTTCTTC.